A single TCR beta chain is shown here with its context. This CDR3 is 16 amino acids long. The V and J ends lost 6 bases and 0 bases respectively, with 16 bases between them. Germline values: CDR1 SGHTA, CDR2 FQGTGA. This entry comes from a study of technical replicates of blood from a few donors. Profiling relied on immunoSEQ multiplex PCR, and the TCRdb table lists in-frame clones only, not all of them. The table lists some 71,000 clones, 97% of them singletons. The genes are TRBV7-3 and TRBJ2-3; TRBD2 is a possible D gene (6 bases). Input material: T cells isolated from PBMCs. This clonotype was obtained from a human donor in good health. The DNA for the CDR3 is TGTGCCAGCAGGAAACGGGGGAGGACTAGCACAGATACGCAGTATTTT. This translates into CASRKRGRTSTDTQYF.